This T cell receptor beta chain was sequenced in a study of blood T cell repertoires in COVID-19. Looking at the study overall: The study drew acute and convalescent COVID-19 samples from the United States, Italy and Spain. Sample material is recorded as cDNA or gDNA derived from T cells, B-cell-depleted T cells, or PBMCs.

In germline, CDR1 is MDHEN, CDR2 SYDVKM. The J segment lost 8 bases and the V segment lost 8 bases, leaving 4 bases of the junction unmatched. This CDR3 is 12 amino acids long. Per the authors' pipeline: Estimation of nucleated cell counts was performed using reference gene primer amplification. Measured with immunoSEQ multiplex PCR; TCRdb has only the in-frame clones, and not every one. V, J and clone size reflect that table, while D and trimming were determined from the DNA. Of 250,000 to 300,000 clones listed, over 70% are singletons. The clonotype originates from a man older than 75 with acute or convalescent COVID-19. Material: peripheral blood. This rearrangement joins TRBV28 to TRBJ1-4; TRBD1 aligns across 8 bases. Written as DNA, the CDR3 is TGTGCCAGCCGGACAGGGCGGGAAAAACTGTTTTTT. This codes for CASRTGREKLFF.